The 8 T cell receptor beta chains reported below all come from one sample, sequenced in a study of blood T cell repertoires in COVID-19. Profiled with immunoSEQ multiplex PCR; TCRdb holds only in-frame clones, not every one. The sample has about 230,000 clones; 65% to 85% are singletons. Sequencing input: peripheral blood. The receptors come from an elderly man with acute or convalescent COVID-19.

The chain is built from TRBV3-1 (or the pseudogene TRBV3-2) and TRBJ2-3; no clear D. Trimming took 3 bases from V and 5 from J, leaving 9 bases between them. The CDR3 is made up of 13 amino acids. Germline V gives CDR1 LGHDT, CDR2 YNNKEL (reference sequence). The CDR3, as DNA: TGTGCCAGCAGCCATTCGGTCGGAGATACGCAGTATTTT. As protein: CASSHSVGDTQYF.

The V and J genes are TRBV2 and TRBJ2-7; 8 nucleotides agree with TRBD1. Germline trimming cut 2 bases from V and 7 bases from J; bases unmatched to any gene: 7. Germline V gene data show CDR1 as SNHLY and CDR2 as FYNNEI. The CDR3 spans 14 residues. CDR3 loop: CASSERTGKLEQYF. CDR3 nucleotides: TGTGCCAGCAGTGAAAGGACAGGGAAGTTGGAGCAGTACTTC.

This clone was seen just once. V usage is TRBV3-1 (or the pseudogene TRBV3-2) and J usage is TRBJ2-1; 12 bases line up with TRBD1. This CDR3 has 19 amino acids. The germline CDR1 and CDR2 sequences are LGHDT and YNNKEL (reference sequence). J lost 4 bases, V lost 4 bases, and 14 bases had no gene match. DNA of the CDR3: TGTGCCAGCAGCCGCCGGGACAGGGGGCGGAACGTCGCTTACAATGAGCAGTTCTTC. Translation gives CASSRRDRGRNVAYNEQFF.

The genes are TRBV7-2 and TRBJ2-7; 9 bases fit TRBD1. The CDR3 is made up of 16 amino acids. Germline CDR1 SGHTA, CDR2 FQGNSA. V dropped 1 base and J dropped 4; count of bases not matched to a gene: 8. The CDR3 coding sequence is TGTGCCAGCAGCTTAGGAGGGACAGGGTTTTTGTACGAGCAGTACTTC. Amino acid sequence: CASSLGGTGFLYEQYF.

This rearrangement joins TRBV2 to TRBJ2-3; D ambiguous. The CDR3 covers 14 residues. Trimming cost V 4 bases and J 0 bases, with 8 bases left between them. CDR1 and CDR2 (germline): SNHLY, FYNNEI. The chain's CDR3 is CASSAQMSTDTQYF. The DNA of the CDR3 is TGTGCCAGCAGTGCCCAAATGAGCACAGATACGCAGTATTTT.

Turning to this clone: The same CDR3 can be traced to other DNA sequences in this sample. This chain uses TRBV5-1 with TRBJ2-7; D gene unclear. The length of the CDR3 is 14 residues. The germline V and J ends were trimmed by 0 bases and 3 bases, with 10 bases remaining between them. Germline CDR1 is SGHRS and CDR2 is YFSETQ. The CDR3 nucleotides are TGCGCCAGCAGCTTGGTCACGCACAGCTACGAGCAGTACTTC. It translates to CASSLVTHSYEQYF.

This chain uses TRBV28 with TRBJ1-2, with 9 bases lining up with TRBD1. Germline V gene data show CDR1 as MDHEN and CDR2 as SYDVKM. This CDR3 region has 13 residues. Trimming removed 6 bases from V and 8 bases from J; junction bases left unmatched: 7. The CDR3 DNA reads as TGTGCCAGCAGCATACAGGGGGCGAGAGGCTACACCTTC. Translated: CASSIQGARGYTF.

With respect to this clone: The junction departs from the called germline gene at one end, perhaps through a read error. This sequence joins TRBV7-7 and TRBJ1-1, with D maybe TRBD1 (5 bases). CDR1 and CDR2 from the germline V gene are SSHAT and FNYEAQ (reference sequence). CDR3 length: 13 amino acids. The CDR3 region has the DNA TGTGCTAGCAGCTTAGGGGCGAACACTGAAGCTTTCTTT. Protein: CASSLGANTEAFF.